A selection of T cell receptor beta chains follows, all from one sample in a study of blood T cell repertoires in COVID-19. Assay used: immunoSEQ multiplex PCR; TCRdb lists only in-frame clones, some missing. The sample consists of fewer than 350,000 clones, roughly nine tenths of them appearing once. Input material: peripheral blood. These receptors were taken from a woman aged 25 to 45 with COVID-19, enrolled during active disease. The CDR3 runs from the conserved cysteine through the conserved F or W. Each record gives: J gene, V gene, D gene, clone size, CDR3 DNA, CDR3 protein. The D gene is left open where the match is weak. Clone size is stated in some rows and not others, as once, few, many or a class when expanded.

J: TRBJ2-1; V: TRBV4-1; D: TRBD2; size: NA; DNA: TGCGCCAGCAGCCAAGATTTTAGCGGGGGGTTTTCTTCCTACAATGAGCAGTTCTTC; CDR3: CASSQDFSGGFSSYNEQFF
J: TRBJ2-2; V: TRBV10-3; D: NA; size: NA; DNA: TGTGCCATCAGTCAAAATTTGAACACCGGGGAGCTGTTTTTT; CDR3: CAISQNLNTGELFF
J: TRBJ2-7; V: TRBV5-4; D: TRBD2; size: NA; DNA: TGTGCCAGCAGCTTAGCGGGGGGGAGAGAGCAGTACTTC; CDR3: CASSLAGGREQYF
J: TRBJ2-2; V: TRBV19; D: NA; size: few; DNA: TGTGCCAGTAGTCTTCCGGGGGGCACCACCGGGGAGCTGTTTTTT; CDR3: CASSLPGGTTGELFF
J: TRBJ2-2; V: TRBV18; D: TRBD2; size: NA; DNA: TGTGCCAGCTCGCGCTCGACTAGCGCGAACACCGGGGAGCTGTTTTTT; CDR3: CASSRSTSANTGELFF
J: TRBJ1-1; V: TRBV5-1; D: NA; size: few; DNA: TGCGCCAGCAGCTTGGACCTAAACACTGAAGCTTTCTTT; CDR3: CASSLDLNTEAFF
J: TRBJ2-2; V: TRBV9; D: NA; size: NA; DNA: TGTGCCAGCAGCGTAGAACAGGGTAGGGCTACCGGGGAGCTGTTTTTT; CDR3: CASSVEQGRATGELFF
J: TRBJ2-7; V: TRBV5-1; D: NA; size: NA; DNA: TGCGCCAGCAGCTTGGGTTCGGGGTCAACCTACGAGCAGTACTTC; CDR3: CASSLGSGSTYEQYF
J: TRBJ1-2; V: TRBV10-1; D: NA; size: NA; DNA: TGCGCCAGCAGTGAGGCAAGAGGGTATGGCTACACCTTC; CDR3: CASSEARGYGYTF
J: TRBJ1-1; V: TRBV2; D: NA; size: NA; DNA: TGTGCCAGCAGTGTGGGGGGTAACACTGAAGCTTTCTTT; CDR3: CASSVGGNTEAFF
J: TRBJ2-7; V: TRBV29-1; D: TRBD1; size: NA; DNA: TGCAGCGTTGTGCCCGCGGGACAGGACTACGAGCAGTACTTC; CDR3: CSVVPAGQDYEQYF
J: TRBJ2-7; V: TRBV7-8; D: NA; size: NA; DNA: TGTGCCAGCAGCTTAGATCTGGGGGGCTACGAGCAGTACTTC; CDR3: CASSLDLGGYEQYF
J: TRBJ1-5; V: TRBV19; D: TRBD1; size: NA; DNA: TGTGCCAGTAGTATGTCATTGGGTCAGGGGGCTTATAGCAATCAGCCCCAGCATTTT; CDR3: CASSMSLGQGAYSNQPQHF
J: TRBJ2-7; V: TRBV6-5; D: NA; size: NA; DNA: TGTGCCAGCAGTTACTCCGCGGGGTGGTACGAGCAGTACTTC; CDR3: CASSYSAGWYEQYF
J: TRBJ1-6; V: TRBV30; D: TRBD1; size: NA; DNA: TGTGCCTGGACCCCGGACAGGCTCGGAACTCTGAATTCACCCCTCCACTTT; CDR3: CAWTPDRLGTLNSPLHF
J: TRBJ1-3; V: TRBV7-9; D: NA; size: NA; DNA: TGTGCCAGCAGCCCGCCCCCGACAGGCTTTGACCCTGGAAACACCATATATTTT; CDR3: CASSPPPTGFDPGNTIYF
J: TRBJ1-1; V: TRBV19; D: NA; size: few; DNA: TGTGCCAGTAGTATCAGGGCGGGGACTGAAGCTTTCTTT; CDR3: CASSIRAGTEAFF
J: TRBJ2-7; V: TRBV18; D: TRBD1; size: NA; DNA: TGTGCCAGCTCCTCCTCACAGGGGAAATACGAGCAGTACTTC; CDR3: CASSSSQGKYEQYF
J: TRBJ2-1; V: TRBV24-1; D: TRBD1; size: once; DNA: TGTGCCACCTTTGCCGGACAGGGGGACTACAATGAGCAGTTCTTC; CDR3: CATFAGQGDYNEQFF
J: TRBJ2-3; V: TRBV5-1; D: NA; size: NA; DNA: TGCGCCAGCAGCGTTCAGTCCCAAACAGATACGCAGTATTTT; CDR3: CASSVQSQTDTQYF
J: TRBJ1-2; V: TRBV5-4; D: NA; size: NA; DNA: TGTGCCAGCGGGCCTCAGTTGGCCGCCCACTATGGCTACACCTTC; CDR3: CASGPQLAAHYGYTF
J: TRBJ1-5; V: TRBV20-1; D: NA; size: NA; DNA: TGCAGTGCTAGTTTGTTCTCGGGGACAAGACACAATCAGCCCCAGCATTTT; CDR3: CSASLFSGTRHNQPQHF
J: TRBJ1-1; V: TRBV7-9; D: NA; size: NA; DNA: TGTGCCAGCGGTCAGGAGTCGGGGACTGAAGCTTTCTTT; CDR3: CASGQESGTEAFF
J: TRBJ2-5; V: TRBV2; D: TRBD2; size: NA; DNA: TGTGCCGGGATGTCGGCGGGGGGAGAGACCCAGTACTTC; CDR3: CAGMSAGGETQYF
J: TRBJ2-3; V: TRBV5-1; D: TRBD2; size: NA; DNA: TGCGCCAGCAGCTTAAGCGGGGGGCCCCAGTTGGCAGATACGCAGTATTTT; CDR3: CASSLSGGPQLADTQYF
J: TRBJ1-6; V: TRBV23-1; D: NA; size: NA; DNA: TGCGCCAGCAGTCTGAAGCTATTTAATTCACCCCTCCACTTT; CDR3: CASSLKLFNSPLHF
J: TRBJ1-3; V: TRBV7-9; D: NA; size: NA; DNA: TGTGCCAGCAGTGAGGGGGGGACTGGAAACACCATATATTTT; CDR3: CASSEGGTGNTIYF
J: TRBJ2-6; V: TRBV2; D: TRBD2; size: NA; DNA: TGTGCCAGCAGTGGGCGGGGGTTCTCTGGGGCCAACGTCCTGACTTTC; CDR3: CASSGRGFSGANVLTF
J: TRBJ2-7; V: TRBV5-1; D: TRBD1; size: NA; DNA: TGCGCCAGCAGTTTGACAGGGTTCCACGAGCAGTACTTC; CDR3: CASSLTGFHEQYF
J: TRBJ2-7; V: TRBV19; D: TRBD1; size: once; DNA: TGTGCCAGTAGCCGGGACAGGGAATACTACGAGCAGTACTTC; CDR3: CASSRDREYYEQYF
J: TRBJ1-1; V: TRBV27; D: NA; size: NA; DNA: TGTGCCAGCAGTTTTAATGGGAGAATGAACACTGAAGCTTTCTTT; CDR3: CASSFNGRMNTEAFF
J: TRBJ1-2; V: TRBV5-4; D: NA; size: NA; DNA: TGTGCCAGCAGCTCGGGATCTTGGGGGGACTATGGCTACACCTTC; CDR3: CASSSGSWGDYGYTF
J: TRBJ2-7; V: TRBV30; D: TRBD2; size: NA; DNA: TGTGCCTGGAGCAATATCTTGGGGGGGAACGAGCAGTACTTC; CDR3: CAWSNILGGNEQYF
J: TRBJ2-7; V: TRBV6-5; D: NA; size: NA; DNA: TGTGCCAGCAACCCGGACAGCAGCTCCTACGAGCAGTACTTC; CDR3: CASNPDSSSYEQYF
J: TRBJ1-1; V: TRBV6-1; D: NA; size: NA; DNA: TGTGCCAGCAGTGACGAAGGGGGATACACTGAAGCTTTCTTT; CDR3: CASSDEGGYTEAFF
J: TRBJ1-3; V: TRBV13; D: NA; size: few; DNA: TGTGCCAGCAGCTTATTGTCAGTTTCTGGAAACACCATATATTTT; CDR3: CASSLLSVSGNTIYF
J: TRBJ1-3; V: TRBV7-2; D: NA; size: NA; DNA: TGTGCCAGCAACCTCAAGGCAGGGTACTCTGGAAACACCATATATTTT; CDR3: CASNLKAGYSGNTIYF
J: TRBJ1-5; V: TRBV4-2; D: NA; size: NA; DNA: TGTGCCAGCAGCCACTTTCGACAGGACAATCAGCCCCAGCATTTT; CDR3: CASSHFRQDNQPQHF
J: TRBJ1-2; V: TRBV5-4; D: NA; size: NA; DNA: TGTGCCAGCGGAGGGGTTGGAGGCTACACCTTC; CDR3: CASGGVGGYTF
J: TRBJ2-7; V: TRBV27; D: TRBD1; size: NA; DNA: TGTGCCAGCAGTTTGGGGGGACAGGACAGATACGAGCAGTACTTC; CDR3: CASSLGGQDRYEQYF
J: TRBJ1-3; V: TRBV18; D: NA; size: NA; DNA: TGTGCCAGCTCTCTCGAAACCCCGAGTACTGGAAACACCATATATTTT; CDR3: CASSLETPSTGNTIYF
J: TRBJ1-5; V: TRBV27; D: TRBD1; size: NA; DNA: TGTGCCAGCAGTCCGACAGGGGAAACGGGACAGCCCCAGCATTTT; CDR3: CASSPTGETGQPQHF
J: TRBJ1-6; V: TRBV9; D: NA; size: NA; DNA: TGTGCCAGCAGCGGAACGGGGACATACGAGTCACCCCTCCACTTT; CDR3: CASSGTGTYESPLHF
J: TRBJ1-6; V: TRBV7-2; D: NA; size: NA; DNA: TGTGCCAGCAGCTCTTCCCTCTCTTATAATTCACCCCTCCACTTT; CDR3: CASSSSLSYNSPLHF
J: TRBJ2-2; V: TRBV6-5; D: TRBD2; size: NA; DNA: TGTGCCAGCAGTAACGGGAGGCGGGGGGTCGGGGAGCTGTTTTTT; CDR3: CASSNGRRGVGELFF
J: TRBJ2-7; V: TRBV30; D: TRBD2; size: NA; DNA: TGTGCCTGTCTACGGGGGGCCTACGAGCAGTACTTC; CDR3: CACLRGAYEQYF
J: TRBJ1-1; V: TRBV28; D: NA; size: NA; DNA: TGTGCCAGCAGCCCTACGACAGTGAACACTGAAGCTTTCTTT; CDR3: CASSPTTVNTEAFF
J: TRBJ2-7; V: TRBV5-6; D: NA; size: NA; DNA: TGTGCCAGCAGCTCTACAGGGTTTGGGGCCCACGAGCAGTACTTC; CDR3: CASSSTGFGAHEQYF